This T cell receptor beta chain was obtained from a study of T-cell reconstitution after alpha-beta-depleted transplantation in children. The CDR3 contains 15 residues. CDR1 is MGHDK and CDR2 is SYGVNS in the germline V gene. J lost 5 bases, V lost 4 bases, and 8 bases had no gene match. A TCRbeta library incorporating unique molecular identifiers was prepared. TCRdb reprocessed the PCR reads with MiXCR, giving one entry per CDR3 protein. The sample gives some 180,000 distinct CDR3 sequences, around 7% of which show up once; 5% to 6.5% is in the top ten. This clonotype was seen at least ten times. The chain uses TRBV25-1 and TRBJ2-5, with TRBD2 identical over 9 bases. The receptor was isolated from a boy aged 2 to 10 with acute lymphoblastic leukemia, due to receive a stem cell transplant. This specimen was PBMCs, taken before TCRalphabeta/CD19-depleted stem cell transplant. The CDR3: CASSGWTSVGETQYF. In nucleotides, the CDR3 is TGTGCCAGCAGTGGTTGGACTAGCGTAGGGGAGACCCAGTACTTC.